This TCR beta chain was identified during a study of T cell repertoires in cytomegalovirus infection. On the study more broadly: CMV epitopes in the study were HLA-C-restricted (recently identified) and HLA-B-restricted (well studied). Public TCR beta signatures marked donors with CMV infection and the matching HLA. Broader study findings: Using cumulative public TCR beta family frequency, the authors identified those who carried CMV together with the relevant HLA.

V lost 5 bases and J lost 5, with 9 bases in between. Germline V lookup: CDR1 LNHDA, CDR2 SQIVND (reference sequence). The CDR3 spans 12 residues. Of note for this clonotype: Its antigen remains unidentified.

TCRdb itself ran the reads through MiXCR, one entry per CDR3 protein. Counted here are about 920,000 distinct CDR3 sequences, approximately 31% occurring once; the ten biggest clones make up about 14%. V is TRBV19 and J is TRBJ1-1; no firm D call. Sequences were derived from cultured CD8+ T cells from PBMCs, sampled from culture after CMV antigen stimulation. The clonotype comes from a human donor in good health (CMV status not recorded). Some clones in this sample may be carry-over from other donors' samples. CDR3 nucleotide sequence: TGTGCCAGTAGTCCCCATAGGACTGAAGCTTTCTTT. Its translation is CASSPHRTEAFF.